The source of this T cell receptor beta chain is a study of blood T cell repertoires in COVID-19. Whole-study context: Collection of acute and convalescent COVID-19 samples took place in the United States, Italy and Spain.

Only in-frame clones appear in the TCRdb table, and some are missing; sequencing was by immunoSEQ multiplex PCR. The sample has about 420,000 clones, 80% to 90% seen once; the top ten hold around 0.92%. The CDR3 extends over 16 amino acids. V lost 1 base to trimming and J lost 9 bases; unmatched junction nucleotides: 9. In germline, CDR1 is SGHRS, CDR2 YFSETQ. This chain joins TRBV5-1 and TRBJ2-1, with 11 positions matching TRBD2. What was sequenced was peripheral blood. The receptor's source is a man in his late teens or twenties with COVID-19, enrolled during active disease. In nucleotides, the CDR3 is TGCGCCAGCAGCTTGTCAGGGGTAGCGGGAGGGCGTGAGCAGTTCTTC. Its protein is CASSLSGVAGGREQFF.